The clone carrying this TCR beta chain has a single count. The sample belongs to a study of blood T cell repertoires in COVID-19. In the study overall: Whether acute or convalescent, the COVID-19 samples came from the United States, Italy and Spain. T cells, B-cell-depleted T cells, or PBMCs supplied cDNA or gDNA.

In the authors' methods: Nucleated cell counts were estimated from reference gene primer amplification. Generated by immunoSEQ multiplex PCR, the TCRdb table keeps only in-frame clones and is missing some. V and J calls plus clone size are reproduced from that table; the DNA served to infer D and trimming. Of about 240,000 clones listed, about 85% are singletons. V lost 1 base, J lost 2 bases, and 3 bases stayed unmatched. CDR1 and CDR2 from the germline V gene are SGHTA and FQGNSA. This CDR3 is 16 amino acids long. The sample taken for sequencing was peripheral blood. This chain uses TRBV7-2 with TRBJ2-3; 10 bases fit TRBD2. The TCR was taken from a man under 40 who had recovered from COVID-19. CDR3 residues: CASSLGLAGDTDTQYF. CDR3 nucleotide sequence: TGTGCCAGCAGCTTAGGGCTAGCGGGGGACACAGATACGCAGTATTTT.